The 27 T cell receptor beta chains listed next were all sequenced from one sample in a study of shared clonotypes between healthy human individuals. The protocol was immunoSEQ multiplex PCR, while the TCRdb copy is restricted to in-frame clones and leaves out a portion. The sample carries about 95,000 clones, 67% recorded once. Sequencing was done on a sample of memory CD8+ T cells sorted from blood. As for subset: CD45RO+ cells pooled with CCR7-negative TemRA cells. The receptors were gathered from a man aged 25 to 40 in good health.

This chain uses TRBV2 with TRBJ2-5; no definite D call. Germline V gives CDR1 SNHLY, CDR2 FYNNEI. The V end lost 3 bases, the J end lost 4 bases, and 3 bases lay between the germline ends. The CDR3 loop spans 11 amino acids. The CDR3 loop is CASSDGETQYF. The CDR3 DNA is TGTGCCAGCAGTGACGGAGAGACCCAGTACTTC.

V is TRBV14 and J is TRBJ2-3; D is unclear. This CDR3 comprises 13 residues. Germline values: CDR1 SGHDN, CDR2 FVKESK. The V gene lost 5 bases and the J gene lost 2 bases, with 8 bases spanning the gap. The CDR3 DNA is TGTGCCAGCAGCATCACGAACACAGATACGCAGTATTTT. It specifies CASSITNTDTQYF.

J is TRBJ2-3 and V is TRBV4-1; D is possibly TRBD2 (6 bases). Deletions cut 1 base from V and 8 bases from J, with 10 bases between. The germline gives CDR1 MGHRA, CDR2 YSYEKL. CDR3 length equals 13 residues. CDR3 sequence: CASSQGGVGTQYF. The CDR3 DNA sequence: TGCGCCAGCAGCCAAGGGGGGGTGGGTACGCAGTATTTT.

The chain couples TRBV5-8 to TRBJ2-2, with D unresolved. This CDR3 comprises 13 residues. The V gene lost 0 bases and the J gene lost 6 bases, with 6 bases spanning the gap. CDR1 and CDR2 (germline): SGHTS, YDEGEE. CDR3 region: CASSLAGPGELFF. The CDR3 nucleotides read TGTGCCAGCAGCTTGGCCGGACCCGGGGAGCTGTTTTTT. The complete variable domain, with remaining parts taken from reference TRBV5-8 and TRBJ2-2, reads EAGVTQSPTHLIKTRGQQATLRCSPISGHTSVYWYQQALGLGLQFLLWYDEGEERNRGNFPPRFSGRQFPNYSSELNVNALELEDSALYLCASSLAGPGELFFGEGSRLTVL.

Comment on this clone: The junction does not match germline at one end; this may be a read error. This chain links TRBV11-2 with TRBJ2-2; D ambiguous. Per the germline V gene, CDR1 is SGHAT and CDR2 is FQNNGV. The CDR3 totals 14 residues. The DNA for the CDR3 is TGTGCCAGCAGCATAGAGGCGAACACCGGGGAGCTGTTTTTT. Translated: CASSIEANTGELFF.

On this clone itself: A junction boundary mismatches the germline segment, possibly from a read error. V gene TRBV19 combines with J gene TRBJ2-1; D might be TRBD2 (5 bases). The length of the CDR3 is 13 residues. Germline-derived CDR1 and CDR2 are LNHDA and SQIVND (reference sequence). The CDR3 coding sequence is TGTGCCAGTAGCGAGCGGTCCTACGATGAGCAGTTCTTC. It codes for CASSERSYDEQFF.

As to this clone: This may come from a read error, since a much larger clone is one base off. This chain connects TRBV6-6 to TRBJ2-1, with no clear D. Germline-derived CDR1 and CDR2 are MNHNY and SVGAGI (reference sequence). The germline V and J ends were trimmed by 8 bases and 5 bases, with 7 bases remaining between them. This CDR3 comprises 11 residues. The chain's CDR3 is CASSIHNEQFF. CDR3 nucleotides: TGTGCCAGCTCTATCCACAATGAGCAGTTCTTC.

As regards this clone: Other DNA sequences in this specimen translate into the identical CDR3. The V and J genes are TRBV27 and TRBJ2-7; D is undetermined. This CDR3 has 12 residues. Trimming stripped 3 bases from V and 4 bases from J, with 7 bases between. Germline CDR1 is MNHEY and CDR2 is SMNVEV (reference sequence). CDR3 protein: CASSFLGYEQYF. CDR3 DNA sequence: TGTGCCAGCAGTTTTTTGGGTTACGAGCAGTACTTC.

This chain joins TRBV5-1 and TRBJ2-2, with D unresolved. V was cut by 2 bases and J by 5 bases, with 10 bases left in between. CDR1 is SGHRS, CDR2 YFSETQ, per germline. The CDR3 totals 14 residues. The chain's CDR3 is CASSLGTGTGELFF. The DNA of the CDR3 is TGCGCCAGCAGCTTAGGTACTGGAACCGGGGAGCTGTTTTTT. Drawing the rest from reference TRBV5-1 and TRBJ2-2, the complete variable domain is KAGVTQTPRYLIKTRGQQVTLSCSPISGHRSVSWYQQTPGQGLQFLFEYFSETQRNKGNFPGRFSGRQFSNSRSEMNVSTLELGDSALYLCASSLGTGTGELFFGEGSRLTVL.

V usage is TRBV5-8 and J usage is TRBJ2-1, with 9 bases aligning to TRBD2. Germline-derived CDR1 and CDR2 are SGHTS and YDEGEE. The CDR3 contains 15 residues. Losses at the gene ends were 0 bases for V and 6 bases for J; bases not matched to a gene: 4. CDR3 amino acids: CASSLEGGRANEQFF. The CDR3 DNA sequence: TGTGCCAGCAGCTTGGAGGGCGGGAGGGCCAATGAGCAGTTCTTC.

This clone was detected a few times. The genes are TRBV20-1 and TRBJ1-2, with D unresolved. V shed 4 bases and J shed 2 bases, with 5 bases lying between them. Germline lookup yields CDR1 DFQATT and CDR2 SNEGSKA (reference sequence). There are 11 residues in the CDR3. The CDR3 DNA reads as TGCAGTGCTATCCTCAACTATGGCTACACCTTC. It specifies CSAILNYGYTF.

The chain is built from TRBV27 and TRBJ2-1, with D hard to call. The CDR3 length is 13 residues. Trimming removed 2 bases from V and 8 bases from J, with 10 bases in between. Germline CDR1 MNHEY, CDR2 SMNVEV (reference sequence). CDR3 loop: CASSLVGYHEQFF. CDR3 nucleotide sequence: TGTGCCAGCAGTTTAGTTGGTTATCATGAGCAGTTCTTC.

In nucleotides, the CDR3 is TGTGCCAGCAGTGAATCCCCAGGGGGCAGCTATGGCTACACCTTC. The encoded protein is CASSESPGGSYGYTF. The chain employs TRBV2 and TRBJ1-2, with TRBD1 identical over 8 bases. Unmatched junction bases numbered 6, after V lost 2 bases and J lost 4 bases. The CDR3 runs 15 residues. Germline CDR1 is SNHLY and CDR2 is FYNNEI.

The rearrangement joins TRBV28 to TRBJ2-1; D gene unclear. The CDR3 spans 13 residues. CDR1 and CDR2 (germline): MDHEN, SYDVKM. The V end was cut by 3 bases, the J end by 7 bases, with 10 bases between. Written as DNA, the CDR3 is TGTGCCAGCAGTTTGTCGCCGCCGAATGAGCAGTTCTTC. This encodes CASSLSPPNEQFF.

The chain has TRBV9 and TRBJ2-7, with D tentatively TRBD2 (6 bases). The V gene lost 3 bases and the J gene lost 6 bases, with 16 bases spanning the gap. From germline, CDR1 is SGDLS and CDR2 YYNGEE. This CDR3 contains 14 residues. This chain's CDR3 is CASSEAPWGGEQYF. The CDR3 nucleotides are TGTGCCAGCAGCGAGGCCCCGTGGGGAGGCGAGCAGTACTTC.

This rearrangement joins TRBV18 to TRBJ2-1, with 7 positions matching TRBD2. J gave up 0 bases and V 5 bases, and 4 bases lay outside the gene matches. The germline V gene encodes CDR1 KGHSH and CDR2 LQKENI. The length of the CDR3 is 15 residues. The CDR3 DNA reads TGTGCCAGCTCAAAAACTAGCGACTCCTACAATGAGCAGTTCTTC. Translating gives CASSKTSDSYNEQFF.

The chain links TRBV5-4 to TRBJ1-1; D gene ambiguous. The CDR3 spans 12 residues. Germline V gene data show CDR1 as SGHNT and CDR2 as YYREEE (reference sequence). The DNA for the CDR3 is TGTGCAAGCGGTTGGGAGGCCAAGGAAGCTTTCTTT. The encoded protein is CASGWEAKEAFF. The variable domain in full, completed from reference TRBV5-4 and TRBJ1-1, reads ETGVTQSPTHLIKTRGQQVTLRCSSQSGHNTVSWYQQALGQGPQFIFQYYREEENGRGNFPPRFSGLQFPNYSSELNVNALELDDSALYLCASGWEAKEAFFGQGTRLTVV.

The J gene is TRBJ2-3, the V gene TRBV30; a possible D gene is TRBD2 (6 bases). This CDR3 has 13 residues. In germline, CDR1 is GTSNPN, CDR2 SVGIG (reference sequence). The V end lost 8 bases, the J end lost 4 bases, and 16 bases lay between the germline ends. The CDR3 sequence: CARGLAGADTQYF. The CDR3 DNA reads as TGTGCCCGGGGACTTGCAGGCGCAGATACGCAGTATTTT.

This clone was recorded a few times. CDR3 sequence reads: CASSPGRGAMTGELFF. The DNA of the CDR3 is TGTGCCAGCAGTCCTGGCAGGGGCGCCATGACCGGGGAGCTGTTTTTT. This chain joins TRBV27 and TRBJ2-2, with a tentative D call TRBD1 (6 bases). Germline CDR1 and CDR2: MNHEY and SMNVEV (reference sequence). There are 16 residues in the CDR3. Trimming cost V 5 bases and J 5 bases, with 18 bases left between them.

This clone has just a few counts. DNA of the CDR3: TGTGCCAGTACCTTGAAGCTCGGCAGGGAGACGGGCGAGCAGTACTTC. Protein product: CASTLKLGRETGEQYF. This rearrangement joins TRBV19 to TRBJ2-7; D is tentatively TRBD1 or TRBD2 (5 bases each). The CDR3 covers 16 residues. CDR1 is LNHDA and CDR2 is SQIVND in the germline V gene (reference sequence). Deletions cut 7 bases from V and 6 bases from J, with 25 bases between.

This chain joins TRBV25-1 and TRBJ1-3, with no clear D. CDR3 length equals 12 residues. Germline values: CDR1 MGHDK, CDR2 SYGVNS. Trimming pared 3 bases from V and 3 bases from J, leaving 3 bases between. In DNA form, the CDR3 reads TGTGCCAGCAGTGACCATGGAAACACCATATATTTT. Translation: CASSDHGNTIYF. Drawing the rest from reference TRBV25-1 and TRBJ1-3, the complete variable domain is EADIYQTPRYLVIGTGKKITLECSQTMGHDKMYWYQQDPGMELHLIHYSYGVNSTEKGDLSSESTVSRIRTEHFPLTLESARPSHTSQYLCASSDHGNTIYFGEGSWLTVV.

V gene TRBV9 combines with J gene TRBJ2-6, with TRBD1 identical over 7 bases. This CDR3 is built from 18 residues. Trimming took 3 bases from V and 1 from J; bases not matched to a gene: 10. The germline V gene encodes CDR1 SGDLS and CDR2 YYNGEE. The CDR3 DNA sequence: TGTGCCAGCAGCGACAACCCGACACAGGGGTCTGGGGCCAACGTCCTGACTTTC. Its protein product is CASSDNPTQGSGANVLTF.

The genes are TRBV28 and TRBJ1-5; 7 bases match TRBD1. The CDR3 runs 12 residues. Germline CDR1 and CDR2: MDHEN and SYDVKM. J gave up 4 bases and V 8 bases, and 2 bases lay outside the gene matches. The CDR3 loop reads CASGTVNQPQHF. For the CDR3, the DNA is TGTGCCAGCGGGACAGTTAATCAGCCCCAGCATTTT.

V usage is TRBV11-3 and J usage is TRBJ2-4; D unclear. The CDR3 is made up of 13 amino acids. Trimming stripped 3 bases from V and 9 bases from J, with 12 bases between. The V gene's germline CDR1 is SGHNT and CDR2 YENEEA. DNA for the CDR3: TGTGCCAGCAGCTTGGAGAGAAATGGCATTCAGTACTTC. The encoded protein is CASSLERNGIQYF. The full variable domain, completed using reference TRBV11-3 and TRBJ2-4, is EAGVVQSPRYKIIEKKQPVAFWCNPISGHNTLYWYLQNLGQGPELLIRYENEEAVDDSQLPKDRFSAERLKGVDSTLKIQPAELGDSAVYLCASSLERNGIQYFGAGTRLSVL.

In its sample, this clone was seen a few times. This sequence joins TRBV7-9 and TRBJ1-3, with D tentatively TRBD1 (6 bases). The CDR3 spans 17 residues. V was clipped by 2 bases and J by 2 bases, with 16 bases between them. CDR1 and CDR2 from the germline V gene are SEHNR and FQNEAQ (reference sequence). CDR3 loop: CASSLTLAGETGNTIYF. CDR3 nucleotide sequence: TGTGCCAGCAGCTTAACCCTGGCAGGGGAAACTGGAAACACCATATATTTT.

This chain uses TRBV20-1 with TRBJ2-7; D is undetermined. This CDR3 comprises 10 residues. Germline CDR1 DFQATT, CDR2 SNEGSKA (reference sequence). The V gene lost 3 bases and the J gene lost 5 bases, with 5 bases spanning the gap. Here the CDR3 reads CSASDHEQYF. CDR3 nucleotides: TGCAGTGCTAGCGACCACGAGCAGTACTTC.

The V and J genes are TRBV7-9 and TRBJ2-1; D gene uncertain. V lost 5 bases and J lost 10, with 12 bases in between. The length of the CDR3 is 12 residues. CDR1 is SEHNR and CDR2 is FQNEAQ in the germline V gene (reference sequence). The CDR3 DNA is TGTGCCAGCAGCGCACTTAGGATCGAGCAGTTCTTC. This sequence encodes CASSALRIEQFF.